The table lists the clone carrying this T cell receptor beta chain with many counts. Its antigen is not identified. Trimming left V 3 bases short and J 2 bases short, with 14 bases between. The germline CDR1 and CDR2 sequences are DFQATT and SNEGSKA (reference sequence). There are 15 residues in the CDR3. Primed by a sample-barcoded 5' primer and a J-beta primer mix, a second PCR proceeded for 7 to 11 cycles. From each sample, at least 2.5 million paired-end reads containing CDR3 were obtained. TCRdb independently ran MiXCR on the 5' RACE reads; one entry per CDR3 protein. Of 850,000 or so distinct CDR3 sequences in the sample, roughly 26% were seen once. Each of the donors had approximately 10 milliliters of peripheral blood drawn into EDTA-treated Vacutainer tubes. These data belong to a study of blood T cells in healthy people across ages. Study conclusions and caveats: Long-lived donors exceeded aged donors in naive CD4+ cells and diversity. Getting older went along with TCR beta diversity per million T cells dropping roughly linearly.

The TCR sequence derives from an elderly woman in good health. V is TRBV20-1 and J is TRBJ2-4, with a weak D call TRBD2 (7 bases). Sequencing input: blood. The CDR3 here is CSASGGGLTKNIQYF. The CDR3 DNA reads TGCAGTGCTAGTGGGGGGGGCCTAACCAAAAACATTCAGTACTTC.